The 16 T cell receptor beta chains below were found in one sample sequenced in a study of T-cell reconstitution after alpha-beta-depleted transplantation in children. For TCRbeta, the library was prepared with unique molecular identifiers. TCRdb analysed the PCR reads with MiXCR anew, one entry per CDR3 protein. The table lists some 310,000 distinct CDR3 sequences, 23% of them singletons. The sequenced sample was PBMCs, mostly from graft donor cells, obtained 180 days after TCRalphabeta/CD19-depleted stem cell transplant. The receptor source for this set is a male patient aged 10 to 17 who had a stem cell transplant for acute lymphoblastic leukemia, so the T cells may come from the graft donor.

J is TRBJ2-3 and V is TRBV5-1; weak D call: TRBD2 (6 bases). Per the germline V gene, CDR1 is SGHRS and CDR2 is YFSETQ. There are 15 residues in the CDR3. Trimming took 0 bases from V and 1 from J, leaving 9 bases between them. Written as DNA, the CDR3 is TGCGCCAGCAGCTTGGGCTCTAGCGGCACAGATACGCAGTATTTT. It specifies CASSLGSSGTDTQYF.

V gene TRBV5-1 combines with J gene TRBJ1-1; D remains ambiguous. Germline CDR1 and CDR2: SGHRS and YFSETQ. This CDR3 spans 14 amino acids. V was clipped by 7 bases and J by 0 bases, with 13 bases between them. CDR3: CASSRGLMNTEAFF. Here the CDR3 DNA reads TGCGCCAGCTCCCGGGGTTTAATGAACACTGAAGCTTTCTTT.

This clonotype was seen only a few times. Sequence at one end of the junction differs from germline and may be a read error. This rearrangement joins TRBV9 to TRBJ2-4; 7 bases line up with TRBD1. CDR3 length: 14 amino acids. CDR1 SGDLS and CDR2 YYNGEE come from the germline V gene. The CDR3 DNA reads TGTGCCAGCAGCGTACTCGCCCGGGACAGAATTCGGTACTTC. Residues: CASSVLARDRIRYF.

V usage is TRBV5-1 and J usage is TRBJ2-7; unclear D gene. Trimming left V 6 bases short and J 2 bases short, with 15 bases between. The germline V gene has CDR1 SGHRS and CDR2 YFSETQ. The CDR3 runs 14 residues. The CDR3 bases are TGCGCCAGCAATAGTGGGGATTCCGCCTACGAGCAGTACTTC. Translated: CASNSGDSAYEQYF.

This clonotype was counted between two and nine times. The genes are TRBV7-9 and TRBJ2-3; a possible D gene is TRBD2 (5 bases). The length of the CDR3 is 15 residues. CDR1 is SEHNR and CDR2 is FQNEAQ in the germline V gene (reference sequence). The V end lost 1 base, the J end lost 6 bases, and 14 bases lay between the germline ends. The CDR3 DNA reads TGTGCCAGCAGCTTAGGGGAGTGGAGTTACGATACGCAGTATTTT. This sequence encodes CASSLGEWSYDTQYF. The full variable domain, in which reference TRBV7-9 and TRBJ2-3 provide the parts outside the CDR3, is DTGVSQNPRHKITKRGQNVTFRCDPISEHNRLYWYRQTLGQGPEFLTYFQNEAQLEKSRLLSDRFSAERPKGSFSTLEIQRTEQGDSAMYLCASSLGEWSYDTQYFGPGTRLTVL.

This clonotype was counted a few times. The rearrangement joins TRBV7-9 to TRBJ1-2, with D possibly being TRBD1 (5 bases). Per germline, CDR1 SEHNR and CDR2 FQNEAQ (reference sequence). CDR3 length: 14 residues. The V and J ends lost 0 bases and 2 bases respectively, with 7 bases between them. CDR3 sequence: CASSLAAGNYGYTF. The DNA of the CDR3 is TGTGCCAGCAGCTTAGCCGCAGGGAACTATGGCTACACCTTC.

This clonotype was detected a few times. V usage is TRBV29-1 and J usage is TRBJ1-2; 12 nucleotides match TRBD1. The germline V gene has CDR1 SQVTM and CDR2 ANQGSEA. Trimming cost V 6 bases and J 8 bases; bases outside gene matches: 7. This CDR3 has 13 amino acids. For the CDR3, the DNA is TGCAGCGTCGACGGGACAGGGGGCTCGGGCTACACCTTC. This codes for CSVDGTGGSGYTF.

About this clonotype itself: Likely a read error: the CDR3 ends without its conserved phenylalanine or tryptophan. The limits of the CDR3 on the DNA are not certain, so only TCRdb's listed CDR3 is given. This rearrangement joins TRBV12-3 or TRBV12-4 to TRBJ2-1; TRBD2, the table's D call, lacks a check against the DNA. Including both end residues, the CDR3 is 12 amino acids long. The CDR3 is CASSGTSFTPFV.

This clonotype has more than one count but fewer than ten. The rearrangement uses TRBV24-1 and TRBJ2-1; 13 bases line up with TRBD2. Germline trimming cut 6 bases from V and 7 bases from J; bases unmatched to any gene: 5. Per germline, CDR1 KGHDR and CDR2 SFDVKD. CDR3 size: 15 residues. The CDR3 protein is CATSNPGLAGNEQFF. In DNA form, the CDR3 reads TGTGCCACCAGTAACCCGGGACTAGCGGGGAATGAGCAGTTCTTC.

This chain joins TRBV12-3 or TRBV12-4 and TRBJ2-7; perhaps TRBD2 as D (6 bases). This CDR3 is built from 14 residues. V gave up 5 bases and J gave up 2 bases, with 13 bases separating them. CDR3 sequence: CASSPTGGPYEQYF. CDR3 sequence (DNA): TGTGCCAGCAGTCCCACCGGGGGACCCTACGAGCAGTACTTC.

DNA of the CDR3: TGCAGTGCTAGCAAAGGTAACACTGAAGCTTTCTTT. Protein sequence: CSASKGNTEAFF. V usage is TRBV20-1 and J usage is TRBJ1-1; D gene ambiguous. Germline loops: CDR1 DFQATT, CDR2 SNEGSKA (reference sequence). Between the trimmed V and J ends, which lost 3 bases and 2 bases, there was a span of 7 bases. This CDR3 is built from 12 residues.

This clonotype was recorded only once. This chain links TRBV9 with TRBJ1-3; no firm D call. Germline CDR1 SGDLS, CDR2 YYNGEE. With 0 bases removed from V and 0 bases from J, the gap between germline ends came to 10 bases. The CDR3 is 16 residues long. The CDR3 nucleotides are TGTGCCAGCAGCGTAGGGGCGGCCACCTCTGGAAACACCATATATTTT. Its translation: CASSVGAATSGNTIYF. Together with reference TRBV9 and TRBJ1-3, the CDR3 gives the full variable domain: DSGVTQTPKHLITATGQRVTLRCSPRSGDLSVYWYQQSLDQGLQFLIQYYNGEERAKGNILERFSAQQFPDLHSELNLSSLELGDSALYFCASSVGAATSGNTIYFGEGSWLTVV.

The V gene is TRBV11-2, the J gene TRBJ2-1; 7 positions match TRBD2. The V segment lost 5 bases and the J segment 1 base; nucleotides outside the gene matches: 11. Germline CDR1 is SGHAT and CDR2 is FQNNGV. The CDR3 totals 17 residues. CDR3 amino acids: CASSLKSAGVSYNEQFF. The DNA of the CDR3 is TGTGCCAGCAGCCTTAAATCGGCGGGAGTTTCCTACAATGAGCAGTTCTTC.

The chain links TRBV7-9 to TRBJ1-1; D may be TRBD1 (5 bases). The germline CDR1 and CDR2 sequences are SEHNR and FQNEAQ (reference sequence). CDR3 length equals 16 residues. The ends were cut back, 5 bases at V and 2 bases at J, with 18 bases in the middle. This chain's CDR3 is CASSPRARGGNTEAFF. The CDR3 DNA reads TGTGCCAGCAGCCCTAGAGCCCGGGGGGGAAACACTGAAGCTTTCTTT.

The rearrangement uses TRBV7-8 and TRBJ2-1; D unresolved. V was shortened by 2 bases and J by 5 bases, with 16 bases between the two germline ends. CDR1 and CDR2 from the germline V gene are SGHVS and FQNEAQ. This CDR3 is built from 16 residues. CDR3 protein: CASSLWRDQAHNEQFF. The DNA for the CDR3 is TGTGCCAGCAGCTTATGGAGAGATCAAGCCCACAATGAGCAGTTCTTC.

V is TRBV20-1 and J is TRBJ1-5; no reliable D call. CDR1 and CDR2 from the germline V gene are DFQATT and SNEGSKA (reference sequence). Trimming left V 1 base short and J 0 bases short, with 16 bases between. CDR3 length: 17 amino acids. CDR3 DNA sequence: TGCAGTGCTAGAGTGTTGCAGGAAAAATATAGCAATCAGCCCCAGCATTTT. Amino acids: CSARVLQEKYSNQPQHF.